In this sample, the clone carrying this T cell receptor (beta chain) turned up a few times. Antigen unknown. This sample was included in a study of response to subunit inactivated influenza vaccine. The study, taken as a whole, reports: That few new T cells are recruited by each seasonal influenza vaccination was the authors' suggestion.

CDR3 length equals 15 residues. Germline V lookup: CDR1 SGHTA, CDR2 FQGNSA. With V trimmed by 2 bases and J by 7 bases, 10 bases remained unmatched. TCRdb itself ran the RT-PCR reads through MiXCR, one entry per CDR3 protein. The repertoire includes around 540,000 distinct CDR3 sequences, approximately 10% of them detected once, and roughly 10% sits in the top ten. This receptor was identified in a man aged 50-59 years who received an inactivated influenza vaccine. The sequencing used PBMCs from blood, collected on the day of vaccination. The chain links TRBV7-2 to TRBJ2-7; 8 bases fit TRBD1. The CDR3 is CASSLMGQASREQYF. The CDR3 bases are TGTGCCAGCAGCTTAATGGGACAGGCTTCTAGGGAGCAGTACTTC.